The table lists the clone carrying this T cell receptor (beta chain) with many counts. As yet, its antigen is unknown. Germline CDR1 is MNHNS and CDR2 is SASEGT. The CDR3 runs 13 residues. V was trimmed by 4 bases and J by 4 bases, leaving 10 bases between them. Ophthalmopathy donors' eye disease showed moderate-to-severe activity, CAS of at least 3, NOSPECS of at least 4 and duration under 3 months. The study amplified TCR beta CDR3 regions using RNA transcripts. HTBI primers served in a first-round RT-PCR, which a second-round multiplex PCR followed. TCRdb redid the calling of the multiplex PCR reads with MiXCR, one entry per CDR3 protein. The profile shows 200,000 to 250,000 distinct CDR3 sequences, 25% to 30% of them singletons. The source of the sample is a study of Graves' ophthalmopathy and Graves' hyperthyroidism. General study findings and limits: Using 13 signatures, a model distinguished ophthalmopathy from stable hyperthyroidism, reaching about 85% sensitivity and approximately 81% specificity.

Sequencing was done on a sample of peripheral blood. The origin of this receptor is a man aged 45 to 65 with Graves' ophthalmopathy. This chain links TRBV6-1 with TRBJ1-1; no firm D call. CDR3 bases: TGTGCCAGCAGTGGGGAGTGGGGCACTGAAGCTTTCTTT. Amino acid sequence: CASSGEWGTEAFF.